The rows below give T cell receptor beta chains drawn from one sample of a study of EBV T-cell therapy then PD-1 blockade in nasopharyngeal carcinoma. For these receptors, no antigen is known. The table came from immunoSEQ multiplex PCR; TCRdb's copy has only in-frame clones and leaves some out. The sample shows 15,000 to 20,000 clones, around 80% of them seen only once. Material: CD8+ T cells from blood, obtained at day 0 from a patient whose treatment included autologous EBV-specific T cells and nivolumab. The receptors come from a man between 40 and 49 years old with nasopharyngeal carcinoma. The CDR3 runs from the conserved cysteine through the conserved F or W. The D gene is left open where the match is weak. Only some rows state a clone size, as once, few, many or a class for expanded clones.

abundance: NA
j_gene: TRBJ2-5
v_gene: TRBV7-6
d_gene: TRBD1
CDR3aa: CASSSQGAPLIQETQYF
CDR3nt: TGTGCCAGCAGTTCCCAGGGGGCTCCCCTCATCCAAGAGACCCAGTACTTC

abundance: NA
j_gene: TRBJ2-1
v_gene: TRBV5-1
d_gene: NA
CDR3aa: CASSLTGSPREQFF
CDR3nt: TGCGCCAGCAGCTTGACAGGATCCCCCCGTGAGCAGTTCTTC

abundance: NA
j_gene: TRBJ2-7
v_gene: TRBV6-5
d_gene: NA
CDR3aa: CASSYRTAFPLEQYF
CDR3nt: TGTGCCAGCAGTTACCGGACAGCATTTCCCCTCGAGCAGTACTTC

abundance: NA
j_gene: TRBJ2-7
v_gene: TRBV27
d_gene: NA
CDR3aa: CASRPHRKSAWDF
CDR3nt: TGTGCCAGCAGACCCCACAGAAAGTCCGCCTGGGACTTC

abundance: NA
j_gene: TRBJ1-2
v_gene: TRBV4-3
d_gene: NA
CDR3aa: CASSQDMTPNYGYTF
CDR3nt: TGCGCCAGCAGCCAAGATATGACTCCGAACTATGGCTACACCTTC

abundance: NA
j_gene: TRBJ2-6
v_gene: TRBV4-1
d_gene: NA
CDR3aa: CASRGGPGANVLTF
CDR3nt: TGCGCCAGCAGGGGAGGACCTGGGGCCAACGTCCTGACTTTC

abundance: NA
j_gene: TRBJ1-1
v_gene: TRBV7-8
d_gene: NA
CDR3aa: CASSLFAVLNTEAFF
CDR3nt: TGTGCCAGCAGCTTGTTTGCAGTTTTGAACACTGAAGCTTTCTTT

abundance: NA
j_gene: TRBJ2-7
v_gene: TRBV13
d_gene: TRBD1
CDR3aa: CASSSRTGGGYRAYEQYF
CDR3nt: TGTGCCAGCAGCTCTCGGACAGGGGGGGGGTACCGAGCCTACGAGCAGTACTTC

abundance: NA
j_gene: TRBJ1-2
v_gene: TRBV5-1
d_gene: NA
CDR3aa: CASRDSGYGYTF
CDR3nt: TGCGCCAGCAGGGACTCTGGCTATGGCTACACCTTC

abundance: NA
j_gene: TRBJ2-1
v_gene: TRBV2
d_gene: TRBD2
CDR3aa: CASSSPGLAGALSNEQFF
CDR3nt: TGTGCCAGCAGTTCCCCAGGGCTAGCGGGGGCCCTCTCAAATGAGCAGTTCTTC

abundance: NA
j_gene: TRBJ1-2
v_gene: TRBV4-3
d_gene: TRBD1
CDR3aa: CASSQTRTGDNYGYTF
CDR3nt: TGCGCCAGCAGCCAAACCCGGACAGGGGATAACTATGGCTACACCTTC

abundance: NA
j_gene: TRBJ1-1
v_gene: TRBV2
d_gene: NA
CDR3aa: CASSRIMNTEAFF
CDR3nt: TGTGCCAGCAGTAGGATAATGAACACTGAAGCTTTCTTT

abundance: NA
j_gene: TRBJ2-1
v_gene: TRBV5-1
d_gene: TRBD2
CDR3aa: CASSPGLAGSSYNEQFF
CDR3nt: TGCGCCAGCAGCCCCGGACTAGCGGGGAGCTCCTACAATGAGCAGTTCTTC

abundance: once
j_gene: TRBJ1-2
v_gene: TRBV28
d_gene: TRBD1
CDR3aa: CASSTHRGQGGYTF
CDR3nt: TGTGCCAGCAGTACCCACAGGGGGCAGGGTGGCTACACCTTC

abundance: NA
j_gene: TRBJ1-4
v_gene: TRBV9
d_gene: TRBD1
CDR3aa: CASSGNRDRGLEKLFF
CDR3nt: TGTGCCAGCAGCGGGAACCGGGACAGGGGTCTTGAAAAACTGTTTTTT

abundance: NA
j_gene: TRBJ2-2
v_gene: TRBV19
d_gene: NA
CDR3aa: CASSIAGGNTGELFF
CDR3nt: TGTGCCAGTAGTATAGCGGGTGGGAACACCGGGGAGCTGTTTTTT

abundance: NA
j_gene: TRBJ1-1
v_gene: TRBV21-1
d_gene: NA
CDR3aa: CASSNGDSYMNTEAFF
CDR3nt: TGTGCCAGCAGCAATGGGGACAGTTACATGAACACTGAAGCTTTCTTT

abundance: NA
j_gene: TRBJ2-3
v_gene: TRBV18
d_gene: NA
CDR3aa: CASSPIGTLPRADTQYF
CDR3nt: TGTGCCAGCTCACCCATCGGGACCCTACCTAGGGCAGATACGCAGTATTTT

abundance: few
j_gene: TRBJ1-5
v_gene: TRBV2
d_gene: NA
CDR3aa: CASSEDGAYSNQPQHF
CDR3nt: TGTGCCAGCAGTGAAGATGGGGCGTATAGCAATCAGCCCCAGCATTTT

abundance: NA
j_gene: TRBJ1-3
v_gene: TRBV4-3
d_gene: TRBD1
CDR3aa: CASSQDLRDRARNTIYF
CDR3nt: TGCGCCAGCAGCCAAGATCTACGGGACAGGGCCCGTAACACCATATATTTT

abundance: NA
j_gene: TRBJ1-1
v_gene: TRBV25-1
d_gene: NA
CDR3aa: CASSARPTEAFF
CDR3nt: TGTGCCAGCAGTGCCAGGCCCACTGAAGCTTTCTTT

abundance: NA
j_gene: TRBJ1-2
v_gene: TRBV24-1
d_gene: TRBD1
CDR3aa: CATSDTRGYVGYTF
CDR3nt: TGTGCCACCAGTGATACCAGGGGGTACGTCGGCTACACCTTC

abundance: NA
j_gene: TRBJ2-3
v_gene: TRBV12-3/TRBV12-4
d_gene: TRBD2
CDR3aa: CASSFSAGAQYF
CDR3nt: TGTGCCAGCAGTTTTTCGGCGGGGGCGCAGTATTTT

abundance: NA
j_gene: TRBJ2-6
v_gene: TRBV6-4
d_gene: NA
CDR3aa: CASSETSRSGANVLTF
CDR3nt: TGTGCCAGCAGTGAAACTTCTCGCTCTGGGGCCAACGTCCTGACTTTC

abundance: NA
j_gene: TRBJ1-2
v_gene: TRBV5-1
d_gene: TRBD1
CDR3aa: CASSTPGTDYGYTF
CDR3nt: TGCGCCAGCAGCACCCCCGGGACAGACTATGGCTACACCTTC

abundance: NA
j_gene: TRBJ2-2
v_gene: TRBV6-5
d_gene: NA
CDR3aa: CASSPGDSAAGELFF
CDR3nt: TGTGCCAGCAGTCCAGGGGATAGCGCAGCCGGGGAGCTGTTTTTT

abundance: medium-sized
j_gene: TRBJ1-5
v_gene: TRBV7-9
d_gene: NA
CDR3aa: CASSSTGPGNQPQHF
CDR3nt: TGTGCCAGCAGCAGTACAGGGCCGGGCAATCAGCCCCAGCATTTT

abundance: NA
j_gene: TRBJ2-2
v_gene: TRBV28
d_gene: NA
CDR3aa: CASSLAALGEGLFF
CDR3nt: TGTGCCAGCAGTTTAGCCGCCTTGGGCGAGGGGCTGTTTTTT

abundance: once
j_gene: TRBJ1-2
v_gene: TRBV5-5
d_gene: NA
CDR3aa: CASSLLQHGNYGYTF
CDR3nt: TGTGCCAGCAGCTTGTTGCAGCATGGAAACTATGGCTACACCTTC

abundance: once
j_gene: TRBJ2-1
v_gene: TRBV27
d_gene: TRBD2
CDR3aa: CASSLSHRASGGTTYNEQFF
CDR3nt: TGTGCCAGCAGTTTATCCCACCGGGCTAGCGGGGGGACCACCTACAATGAGCAGTTCTTC

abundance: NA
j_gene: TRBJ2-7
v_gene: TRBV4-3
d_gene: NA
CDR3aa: CASSLLRGASYEQYF
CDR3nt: TGCGCCAGCAGCCTTCTACGCGGGGCCTCCTACGAGCAGTACTTC

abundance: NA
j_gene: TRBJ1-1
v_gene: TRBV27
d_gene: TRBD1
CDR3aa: CASSFDRGWTEAFF
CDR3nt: TGTGCCAGCAGTTTCGACAGGGGTTGGACTGAAGCTTTCTTT

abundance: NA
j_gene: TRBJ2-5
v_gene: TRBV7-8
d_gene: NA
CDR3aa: CASQFSGQGKETQYF
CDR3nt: TGTGCCAGCCAATTCTCGGGGCAGGGAAAAGAGACCCAGTACTTC

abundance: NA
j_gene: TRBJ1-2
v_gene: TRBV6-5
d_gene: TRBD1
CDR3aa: CASRPGTGENYGYTF
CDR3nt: TGTGCCAGCAGACCAGGGACAGGGGAGAACTATGGCTACACCTTC

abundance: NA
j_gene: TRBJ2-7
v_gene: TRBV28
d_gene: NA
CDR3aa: CASSFGGTPSYEQYF
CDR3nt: TGTGCCAGCAGTTTCGGCGGGACACCCTCCTACGAGCAGTACTTC

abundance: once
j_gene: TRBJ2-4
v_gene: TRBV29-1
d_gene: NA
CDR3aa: CSVRPQGDPTIQYF
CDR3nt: TGCAGCGTGCGACCCCAGGGTGACCCTACCATTCAGTACTTC

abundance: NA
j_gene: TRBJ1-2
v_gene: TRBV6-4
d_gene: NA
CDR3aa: CASSDSVEGGGYTF
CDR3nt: TGTGCCAGCAGTGACTCTGTGGAGGGAGGTGGCTACACCTTC

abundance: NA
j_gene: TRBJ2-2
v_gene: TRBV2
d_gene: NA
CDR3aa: CASPGRTGELFF
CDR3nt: TGTGCCAGCCCGGGGAGGACCGGGGAGCTGTTTTTT

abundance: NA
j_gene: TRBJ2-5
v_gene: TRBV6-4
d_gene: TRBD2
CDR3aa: CASSPGGGAETQYF
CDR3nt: TGTGCCAGCAGTCCCGGGGGGGGAGCAGAGACCCAGTACTTC

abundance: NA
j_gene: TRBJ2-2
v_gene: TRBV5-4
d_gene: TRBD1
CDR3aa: CASSPTGTGDPGELFF
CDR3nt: TGTGCCAGCAGCCCAACCGGGACAGGGGATCCGGGGGAGCTGTTTTTT

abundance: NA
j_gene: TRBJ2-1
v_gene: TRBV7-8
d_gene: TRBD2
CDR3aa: CASSLILAGGPLSYNEQFF
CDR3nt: TGTGCCAGCAGCTTGATACTAGCGGGGGGGCCTTTGTCCTACAATGAGCAGTTCTTC

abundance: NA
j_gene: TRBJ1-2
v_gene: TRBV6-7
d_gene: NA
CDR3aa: CASSIGGGGDYGYTF
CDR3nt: TGTGCCAGCAGTATCGGGGGCGGGGGCGACTATGGCTACACCTTC